This TCR beta chain is drawn from a study of tumor and adjacent non-tumor tissue in lung cancer. Study information: Aged about 30 to 76 years, patients included fewer than 11 men and 5 women with stage I to III disease. About 4.17 million productive TCRbeta reads were obtained per sample on average. Overall study results and limits: TCR diversity was significantly greater in tumor than normal lung tissue.

Remarks on this clonotype: Its antigen remains unknown.

RNA was extracted from bulk tissue without any cell sorting. More than 3 cm separated this lung sample from the edge of the tumor. TCRbeta libraries were built with three rounds of nested PCR, modified from ARM-PCR. TCRdb analysed the multiplex PCR reads with MiXCR anew, one entry per CDR3 protein. Seen here are approximately 120,000 distinct CDR3 sequences, roughly two thirds observed once, and the top ten hold over 15%. The CDR3 contains 16 residues. Trimming removed 3 bases at V and 3 bases at J, with 15 bases between. Germline loops: CDR1 MNHNS, CDR2 SASEGT. The gene calls are TRBV6-1 and TRBJ2-1, with D possibly TRBD1 on 6 matching bases. The source of this sequence is a man in his fifties or sixties with non-small cell lung cancer. Material for sequencing was distant non-tumor lung tissue. CDR3 residues: CASSEGAGTFYNEQFF. The CDR3 nucleotides are TGTGCCAGCAGTGAGGGCGCCGGGACATTCTACAATGAGCAGTTCTTC.